These T cell receptor beta chains were read from a single sample in a study of shared clonotypes between healthy human individuals. Clones were sequenced by immunoSEQ multiplex PCR, and TCRdb holds only the in-frame ones, with some missing. The sample lists just over 2,000,000 clones; around 96% were seen once. The sample taken for sequencing was naive CD8+ T cells sorted from blood. These receptors all come from a young man in good health. CDR3s include the opening cysteine and the closing phenylalanine or tryptophan. The D gene is left open where the match is weak. The size entry is marked missing in some rows and otherwise reads once, few, many or a size class.

j_call: TRBJ1-2; d_call: -; v_call: TRBV28; clone_size: -; cdr3_nt: TGTGCCAGCAGTTTCCCCGGGACGAATTATGGCTACACCTTC; cdr3_aa: CASSFPGTNYGYTF
j_call: TRBJ2-5; d_call: TRBD2; v_call: TRBV27; clone_size: -; cdr3_nt: TGTGCCAGCAGTTTATCGACTAGCGGGGGTGAAGAGACCCAGTACTTC; cdr3_aa: CASSLSTSGGEETQYF
j_call: TRBJ2-7; d_call: TRBD2; v_call: TRBV9; clone_size: few; cdr3_nt: TGTGCCAGCAGCCCCGGGACTACCTCCTACGAGCAGTACTTC; cdr3_aa: CASSPGTTSYEQYF
j_call: TRBJ1-5; d_call: -; v_call: TRBV29-1; clone_size: -; cdr3_nt: TGCAGCGTTGTGGGGGGCGCCGGGCAGCCCCAGCATTTT; cdr3_aa: CSVVGGAGQPQHF
j_call: TRBJ1-1; d_call: -; v_call: TRBV6-5; clone_size: -; cdr3_nt: TGTGCCAGCAGTCCCGGTTTCGGGGTGGGGACTGAAGCTTTCTTT; cdr3_aa: CASSPGFGVGTEAFF
j_call: TRBJ1-3; d_call: -; v_call: TRBV27; clone_size: -; cdr3_nt: TGTGCCAGCAGTCTGGGGGAAGGAAACACCATATATTTT; cdr3_aa: CASSLGEGNTIYF
j_call: TRBJ1-5; d_call: -; v_call: TRBV30; clone_size: once; cdr3_nt: TGTGCCTGGAGCGGGGGCAGCGGGGAGCCCCAGCATTTT; cdr3_aa: CAWSGGSGEPQHF
j_call: TRBJ2-3; d_call: -; v_call: TRBV13; clone_size: -; cdr3_nt: TGTGCCAGCAGCCTCCCGGACAGCACAGATACGCAGTATTTT; cdr3_aa: CASSLPDSTDTQYF
j_call: TRBJ2-5; d_call: TRBD2; v_call: TRBV9; clone_size: once; cdr3_nt: TGTGCCAGCAGCGTAGATCTAGCGGGGGACCAAGAGACCCAGTACTTC; cdr3_aa: CASSVDLAGDQETQYF
j_call: TRBJ2-7; d_call: TRBD1; v_call: TRBV29-1; clone_size: -; cdr3_nt: TGCAGCGTTGACCCGGGACAGGGGTCCTACGAGCAGTACTTC; cdr3_aa: CSVDPGQGSYEQYF
j_call: TRBJ1-2; d_call: TRBD1; v_call: TRBV27; clone_size: -; cdr3_nt: TGTGCCAGCAGGCTGACAGGGGACTATGGCTACACCTTC; cdr3_aa: CASRLTGDYGYTF
j_call: TRBJ1-2; d_call: -; v_call: TRBV9; clone_size: -; cdr3_nt: TGTGCCAGCAGCGTAGAGGATAACTATGGCTACACCTTC; cdr3_aa: CASSVEDNYGYTF
j_call: TRBJ1-2; d_call: -; v_call: TRBV19; clone_size: -; cdr3_nt: TGTGCCAGTAGGGGGCTTGGCTACACCTTC; cdr3_aa: CASRGLGYTF
j_call: TRBJ1-1; d_call: -; v_call: TRBV30; clone_size: -; cdr3_nt: TGTGCCTGGAGTGTCATGCAGGGCACTGAAGCTTTCTTT; cdr3_aa: CAWSVMQGTEAFF
j_call: TRBJ2-7; d_call: -; v_call: TRBV28; clone_size: -; cdr3_nt: TGTGCCAGCAGCGAAACAGGGTGGGAGCAGTACTTC; cdr3_aa: CASSETGWEQYF
j_call: TRBJ1-1; d_call: -; v_call: TRBV6-5; clone_size: -; cdr3_nt: TGTGCCAGCAGTTACCTTGAGACCCAAAGGGAAGCTTTCTTT; cdr3_aa: CASSYLETQREAFF
j_call: TRBJ2-3; d_call: TRBD2; v_call: TRBV25-1; clone_size: -; cdr3_nt: TGTGCCAGCAGTGAATACCCGGGACTAGCGGAGGATACGCAGTATTTT; cdr3_aa: CASSEYPGLAEDTQYF
j_call: TRBJ1-1; d_call: TRBD1; v_call: TRBV7-9; clone_size: once; cdr3_nt: TGTGCCAGCAGCCCGAGTTATGGGACAGGGGGCGGGGACACTGAAGCTTTCTTT; cdr3_aa: CASSPSYGTGGGDTEAFF
j_call: TRBJ2-7; d_call: -; v_call: TRBV2; clone_size: -; cdr3_nt: TGTGCCAGCAGTGAAGTGGGGCGGGAGCAGTACTTC; cdr3_aa: CASSEVGREQYF
j_call: TRBJ2-5; d_call: -; v_call: TRBV6-5; clone_size: once; cdr3_nt: TGTGCCAGCAGTTATCGGCAAGAGACCCAGTACTTC; cdr3_aa: CASSYRQETQYF
j_call: TRBJ2-7; d_call: -; v_call: TRBV6-1; clone_size: -; cdr3_nt: TGTGCCAGCAGTCGTTCCACCTACGAGCAGTACTTC; cdr3_aa: CASSRSTYEQYF
j_call: TRBJ2-3; d_call: -; v_call: TRBV7-9; clone_size: -; cdr3_nt: TGTGCCAGCAGCTTCCGGACAGGCACAGATACGCAGTATTTT; cdr3_aa: CASSFRTGTDTQYF
j_call: TRBJ2-1; d_call: -; v_call: TRBV28; clone_size: -; cdr3_nt: TGTGCCAGCAGTTACAGGGAGAGCTCCTACAATGAGCAGTTCTTC; cdr3_aa: CASSYRESSYNEQFF
j_call: TRBJ2-1; d_call: -; v_call: TRBV6-6; clone_size: -; cdr3_nt: TGTGCCAGCAGTTACTATAGGGGGATGAATGAGCAGTTCTTC; cdr3_aa: CASSYYRGMNEQFF
j_call: TRBJ1-1; d_call: -; v_call: TRBV6-6; clone_size: -; cdr3_nt: TGTGCCAGCACGCCAGAGGGCAGTCTCTCCACTGAAGCTTTCTTT; cdr3_aa: CASTPEGSLSTEAFF
j_call: TRBJ2-3; d_call: TRBD2; v_call: TRBV28; clone_size: -; cdr3_nt: TGTGCCAGCAGTTTTTCAGTCCTAGCGGGGGATGGTAGCACAGATACGCAGTATTTT; cdr3_aa: CASSFSVLAGDGSTDTQYF
j_call: TRBJ2-7; d_call: -; v_call: TRBV7-9; clone_size: -; cdr3_nt: TGTGCCAGCAGCTCCCCCCGAACGGGGGACTCCTACGAGCAGTACTTC; cdr3_aa: CASSSPRTGDSYEQYF
j_call: TRBJ2-7; d_call: TRBD1; v_call: TRBV4-1; clone_size: -; cdr3_nt: TGCGCCAGCAGCATCCGGGACAGGGGTGACGAGCAGTACTTC; cdr3_aa: CASSIRDRGDEQYF
j_call: TRBJ2-1; d_call: TRBD2; v_call: TRBV2; clone_size: -; cdr3_nt: TGTGCCAGCAGTGATACTGGAGCGGGAAGCTCCTACAATGAGCAGTTCTTC; cdr3_aa: CASSDTGAGSSYNEQFF
j_call: TRBJ1-1; d_call: -; v_call: TRBV7-2; clone_size: few; cdr3_nt: TGTGCCAGCAGCTTCCGCGGTCTAAACACTGAAGCTTTCTTT; cdr3_aa: CASSFRGLNTEAFF
j_call: TRBJ2-7; d_call: -; v_call: TRBV4-1; clone_size: -; cdr3_nt: TGCGCCAGCAGCCAAGATGCGACTAGATATTCCTACGAGCAGTACTTC; cdr3_aa: CASSQDATRYSYEQYF
j_call: TRBJ1-4; d_call: -; v_call: TRBV10-3; clone_size: -; cdr3_nt: TGTGCCATCAGTGAGAGACAGTTCCCGCTTGAAAAACTGTTTTTT; cdr3_aa: CAISERQFPLEKLFF
j_call: TRBJ2-1; d_call: -; v_call: TRBV6-5; clone_size: -; cdr3_nt: TGTGCCAGCAGTTACCCGACCAGTGAGCAGTTCTTC; cdr3_aa: CASSYPTSEQFF
j_call: TRBJ1-1; d_call: -; v_call: TRBV27; clone_size: -; cdr3_nt: TGTGCCAGCAATTTAGGGACTCGAGCTTTCTTT; cdr3_aa: CASNLGTRAFF
j_call: TRBJ2-2; d_call: -; v_call: TRBV21-1; clone_size: -; cdr3_nt: TGTGCCAGCAGCAAGTTCGGGGAGGGCCAAATGGAGCTGTTTTTT; cdr3_aa: CASSKFGEGQMELFF
j_call: TRBJ1-2; d_call: TRBD1; v_call: TRBV13; clone_size: -; cdr3_nt: TGTGCCAGCAGCTCACCTGGGACAGATGGTTACTATGGCTACACCTTC; cdr3_aa: CASSSPGTDGYYGYTF
j_call: TRBJ1-5; d_call: -; v_call: TRBV6-1; clone_size: -; cdr3_nt: TGTGCCAGCAGTGACGGATTCTGGAATCAGCCCCAGCATTTT; cdr3_aa: CASSDGFWNQPQHF
j_call: TRBJ2-3; d_call: TRBD1; v_call: TRBV15; clone_size: -; cdr3_nt: TGTGCCACCAGCAGACGACCGGGACAGGGGGCCGGGACAGATACGCAGTATTTT; cdr3_aa: CATSRRPGQGAGTDTQYF
j_call: TRBJ2-1; d_call: TRBD2; v_call: TRBV7-6; clone_size: -; cdr3_nt: TGTGCCAGCAGCTTTGGGGTAGCGGGGGACTACAATGAGCAGTTCTTC; cdr3_aa: CASSFGVAGDYNEQFF
j_call: TRBJ2-5; d_call: -; v_call: TRBV5-1; clone_size: -; cdr3_nt: TGCGCCAGCAACGGAGGTTACCAAGAGACCCAGTACTTC; cdr3_aa: CASNGGYQETQYF
j_call: TRBJ2-7; d_call: -; v_call: TRBV27; clone_size: -; cdr3_nt: TGTGCCAGCAGTGTATCAGGGGTCGGCTCCTACGAGCAGTACTTC; cdr3_aa: CASSVSGVGSYEQYF
j_call: TRBJ2-1; d_call: TRBD2; v_call: TRBV27; clone_size: -; cdr3_nt: TGTGCCAGCAGTTTAACGGGAGGGGCCTACAATGAGCAGTTCTTC; cdr3_aa: CASSLTGGAYNEQFF
j_call: TRBJ2-7; d_call: TRBD1; v_call: TRBV4-1; clone_size: -; cdr3_nt: TGCGCCAGCAGCCAACATAAGGGGACAGGGGGCTACGAGCAGTACTTC; cdr3_aa: CASSQHKGTGGYEQYF
j_call: TRBJ1-1; d_call: TRBD1; v_call: TRBV5-1; clone_size: -; cdr3_nt: TGCGCCAGCAGCTTGGACAGGGGAGTCACTGAAGCTTTCTTT; cdr3_aa: CASSLDRGVTEAFF
j_call: TRBJ2-7; d_call: TRBD1; v_call: TRBV28; clone_size: -; cdr3_nt: TGTGCCAGCAAAACGGGACAGGGGGCTTGGGAGCAGTACTTC; cdr3_aa: CASKTGQGAWEQYF